This TCR beta chain stems from a study of T cells in Graves' hyperthyroidism and ophthalmopathy. Regions amplified from RNA transcripts were the TCR beta CDR3 regions. In the first-round RT-PCR of the TCR CDR3, the HTBI primer set was used. TCRdb called the multiplex PCR reads again in MiXCR, with one record for every CDR3 protein. Here the sample spans approximately 380,000 distinct CDR3 sequences, roughly an eighth being singletons. Researchers barred patients who had uncontrolled infection, other autoimmune disease, pregnancy or lactation. Diagnoses were established using clinical symptoms, serum thyroxine and TRAb, thyroid ultrasound and orbital computed tomography. The PBMCs studied were ones that came from about 9.9 ml fresh peripheral blood. This clonotype has ten or more counts. The antigen remains unidentified. CDR3 length equals 17 residues. V was clipped by 1 base and J by 8 bases; unmatched bases: 13. Germline values: CDR1 DFQATT, CDR2 SNEGSKA (reference sequence).

Study-wide results and limits: Ophthalmopathy was model-predicted a median about 6.7 months pre-onset.

The clonotype was recovered from a man between 50 and 59 years old with Graves' ophthalmopathy. V gene TRBV20-1 combines with J gene TRBJ2-1, with 11 bases lining up with TRBD2. Sample: blood. CDR3 in DNA: TGCAGTGCTAGAGCACCTATAGCGGGAGGGCTCGGGGATGAGCAGTTCTTC. This translates into CSARAPIAGGLGDEQFF.